One sample yielded the 8 T cell receptor beta chains listed below, sequenced in a study of B cell selection in AIRE deficiency. Generated by immunoSEQ multiplex PCR, the TCRdb table keeps only in-frame clones and is missing some. The sample holds 20,000 to 25,000 clones, around 97% seen once. Sorting defined conventional CD4 T cells as CD4+CD127+. Source material: conventional CD4+ T cells sorted from PBMCs. The origin of the receptors is a human donor with AIRE deficiency.

The chain carries TRBV4-3 and TRBJ1-1, with D possibly being TRBD1 (6 bases). This CDR3 has 16 amino acids. In germline, CDR1 is LGHNA, CDR2 YSLEER. V lost 2 bases and J 4 bases, leaving 17 bases between the germline ends. This CDR3 reads CASSQIGQGWFTEAFF. Written as DNA, the CDR3 is TGCGCCAGCAGCCAAATAGGGCAGGGGTGGTTCACTGAAGCTTTCTTT.

The V and J genes are TRBV11-3 and TRBJ1-4, with D possibly matching TRBD1 (5 bases). V gave up 6 bases and J gave up 0 bases, with 11 bases separating them. CDR3 length: 15 amino acids. The germline CDR1 and CDR2 sequences are SGHNT and YENEEA. This CDR3 reads CASSRDGATNEKLFF. The CDR3, as DNA: TGTGCCAGCAGTCGGGACGGAGCAACTAATGAAAAACTGTTTTTT. The complete variable domain, with remaining parts taken from reference TRBV11-3 and TRBJ1-4, reads EAGVVQSPRYKIIEKKQPVAFWCNPISGHNTLYWYLQNLGQGPELLIRYENEEAVDDSQLPKDRFSAERLKGVDSTLKIQPAELGDSAVYLCASSRDGATNEKLFFGSGTQLSVL.

The chain has TRBV6-1 and TRBJ2-7; D gene unclear. Germline V gene data show CDR1 as MNHNS and CDR2 as SASEGT. This CDR3 is built from 11 residues. Trimming took off 3 bases at V and 4 bases at J, with 4 bases between the two ends. The CDR3 spells CASSDRYEQYF. CDR3 bases: TGTGCCAGCAGTGACAGGTACGAGCAGTACTTC.

This clone was observed once. J is TRBJ1-3 and V is TRBV28; the D is unclear. Germline loops: CDR1 MDHEN, CDR2 SYDVKM. V dropped 2 bases and J dropped 4 bases, with 6 bases sitting between them. The CDR3 runs to 13 residues. The CDR3: CASSLRAGNTIYF. In nucleotides, the CDR3 is TGTGCCAGCAGTTTAAGGGCCGGAAACACCATATATTTT.

V is TRBV5-6 and J is TRBJ1-2; a weak D match, TRBD1 (5 bases). CDR1 and CDR2 (germline): SGHDT, YYEEEE. V dropped 2 bases and J dropped 4 bases, with 15 bases sitting between them. The CDR3 has 15 amino acids. The CDR3 DNA reads TGTGCCAGCAGCTTTGCATTAACAAGGGGCTATGGCTACACCTTC. It yields the protein CASSFALTRGYGYTF.

V gene TRBV12-5 combines with J gene TRBJ2-2; D might be TRBD2 (6 bases). The germline CDR1 and CDR2 sequences are LGHNT and FRNRAP. The CDR3 extends over 18 amino acids. V was shortened by 3 bases and J by 3 bases, with 20 bases between the two germline ends. Here the CDR3 reads CASGLGVAWEVDTGELFF. The CDR3 coding sequence is TGTGCTAGTGGTTTAGGCGTAGCGTGGGAGGTAGACACCGGGGAGCTGTTTTTT. The variable domain in full, completed from reference TRBV12-5 and TRBJ2-2, reads DARVTQTPRHKVTEMGQEVTMRCQPILGHNTVFWYRQTMMQGLELLAYFRNRAPLDDSGMPKDRFSAEMPDATLATLKIQPSEPRDSAVYFCASGLGVAWEVDTGELFFGEGSRLTVL.

This chain joins TRBV19 and TRBJ2-6; D gene unclear. V lost 11 bases and J lost 0, with 11 bases in between. The CDR3 covers 14 residues. The V gene's germline CDR1 is LNHDA and CDR2 SQIVND (reference sequence). The CDR3, as DNA: TGTGCCTCCGGGTGGGACTCTGGGGCCAACGTCCTGACTTTC. Its translation: CASGWDSGANVLTF.

The rearrangement joins TRBV7-9 to TRBJ2-1, with 13 bases identical to TRBD2. Germline V lookup: CDR1 SEHNR, CDR2 FQNEAQ (reference sequence). With V trimmed by 5 bases and J by 10 bases, 11 bases remained unmatched. This CDR3 is 16 amino acids long. The CDR3 here is CASSLTSGRAGEEQFF. In nucleotides, the CDR3 is TGTGCCAGCAGCCTAACTAGCGGGAGGGCCGGGGAGGAGCAGTTCTTC. Full variable domain (remainder filled in from reference TRBV7-9 and TRBJ2-1): DTGVSQNPRHKITKRGQNVTFRCDPISEHNRLYWYRQTLGQGPEFLTYFQNEAQLEKSRLLSDRFSAERPKGSFSTLEIQRTEQGDSAMYLCASSLTSGRAGEEQFFGPGTRLTVL.